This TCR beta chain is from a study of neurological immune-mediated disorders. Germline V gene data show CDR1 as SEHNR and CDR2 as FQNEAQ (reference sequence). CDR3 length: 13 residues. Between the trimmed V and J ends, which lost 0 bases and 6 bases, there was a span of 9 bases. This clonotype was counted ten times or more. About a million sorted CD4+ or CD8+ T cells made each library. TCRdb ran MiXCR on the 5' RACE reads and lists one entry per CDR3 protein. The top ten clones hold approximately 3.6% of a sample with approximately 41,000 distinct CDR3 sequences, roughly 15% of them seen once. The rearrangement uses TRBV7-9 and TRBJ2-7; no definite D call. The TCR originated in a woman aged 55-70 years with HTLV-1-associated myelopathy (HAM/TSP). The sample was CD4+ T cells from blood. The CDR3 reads CASSLAAPTEQYF. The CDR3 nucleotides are TGTGCCAGCAGCTTAGCGGCCCCAACCGAGCAGTACTTC.